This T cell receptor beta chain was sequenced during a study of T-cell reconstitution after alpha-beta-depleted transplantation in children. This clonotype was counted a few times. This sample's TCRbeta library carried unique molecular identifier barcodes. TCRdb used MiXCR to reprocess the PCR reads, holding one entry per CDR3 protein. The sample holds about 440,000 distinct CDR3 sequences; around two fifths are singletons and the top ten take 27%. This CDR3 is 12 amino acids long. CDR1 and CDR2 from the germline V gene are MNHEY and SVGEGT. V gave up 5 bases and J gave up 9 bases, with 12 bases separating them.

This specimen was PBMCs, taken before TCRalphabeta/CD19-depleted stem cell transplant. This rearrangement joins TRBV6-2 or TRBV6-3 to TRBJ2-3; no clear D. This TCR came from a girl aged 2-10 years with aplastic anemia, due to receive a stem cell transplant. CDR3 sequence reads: CASSATVGTQYF. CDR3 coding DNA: TGTGCCAGCAGTGCGACTGTAGGCACGCAGTATTTT.